The 3 T cell receptor beta chains given below trace back to one sample, sequenced in a study of T cells in Graves' hyperthyroidism and ophthalmopathy. The TCR beta CDR3 regions underwent amplification using RNA transcripts as the source. First-round RT-PCR with HTBI primers amplified the TCR CDR3 region. Each CDR3 protein is one row after TCRdb ran MiXCR on the multiplex PCR reads. The data contain about 400,000 distinct CDR3 sequences, 15% to 17% of them singletons. Sequenced sample: blood. These receptors were collected from a woman younger than 35 with Graves' hyperthyroidism that later progressed to Graves' ophthalmopathy.

This clonotype was found many times. This chain joins TRBV2 and TRBJ2-2; 7 bases map to TRBD1. V was pared by 7 bases and J by 6 bases, with 5 bases of the junction left unmatched. Germline loops: CDR1 SNHLY, CDR2 FYNNEI. The CDR3 contains 13 residues. CDR3 residues: CASTATGSGELFF. DNA for the CDR3: TGTGCCAGCACCGCGACAGGGTCCGGGGAGCTGTTTTTT.

This clonotype showed up many times. V gene TRBV13 combines with J gene TRBJ1-2; D is possibly TRBD1 (6 bases). With 6 bases removed from V and 8 bases from J, the gap between germline ends came to 16 bases. The CDR3 spans 13 residues. The germline V gene has CDR1 PRHDT and CDR2 FYEKMQ (reference sequence). In nucleotides, the CDR3 is TGTGCCAGCAGGCACACACGGGGGCGCGGCTACACCTTC. Encoded protein: CASRHTRGRGYTF.

This clonotype turned up a few times. The rearrangement uses TRBV10-3 and TRBJ1-3; D not resolved. The CDR3 loop spans 15 amino acids. Germline values: CDR1 ENHRY, CDR2 SYGVKD. The V end lost 11 bases, the J end lost 3 bases, and 20 bases lay between the germline ends. The CDR3 nucleotides read TGTGCCGTCCAGGACGGAGTACCCTATGGAAACACCATATATTTT. Its protein is CAVQDGVPYGNTIYF.